These T cell receptor beta chains were read from a single sample in a study of T cell changes during pregnancy in multiple sclerosis. Here immunoSEQ multiplex PCR was the method, and the copy in TCRdb shows in-frame clones only, minus some. Among roughly 35,000 clones listed, about 88% were seen once. This specimen was CD4+ T cells from peripheral blood mononuclear cells, taken before pregnancy. All receptors come from a female donor with multiple sclerosis, enrolled in a pregnancy study. CDR3s include the opening cysteine and the closing phenylalanine or tryptophan. D genes are given only for firm matches. Some rows mark clone size as missing; the rest say once, few, many or name a class of expanded clone.

.	TRBV7-2	TRBJ2-7	TRBD2	14	TGTGCCAGCAGCTTGGAGGGACTATCCCACGAGCAGTACTTC	CASSLEGLSHEQYF
medium-sized	TRBV18	TRBJ2-5	TRBD1	14	TGTGCCAGCTCACCAAGAGACAGGGAAGAGACCCAGTACTTC	CASSPRDREETQYF
once	TRBV29-1	TRBJ2-3	TRBD1	14	TGCAGCGTAAAACAGGGGAGCGGCACAGATACGCAGTATTTT	CSVKQGSGTDTQYF
once	TRBV5-1	TRBJ2-1	.	16	TGCGCCAGCAGCTTGGTTGGGAGGAGCTCCTACAATGAGCAGTTCTTC	CASSLVGRSSYNEQFF
.	TRBV18	TRBJ2-7	TRBD1	15	TGTGCCAGCTCACCGTTAGACGGGACAGCCGACGAGCAGTACTTC	CASSPLDGTADEQYF
.	TRBV7-2	TRBJ2-5	TRBD2	17	TGTGCCAGCAGCTTAGCGTTCGCGGGAGGAGGGCAAGAGACCCAGTACTTC	CASSLAFAGGGQETQYF
.	TRBV7-2	TRBJ2-5	.	16	TGTGCCAGCAGCCCATGGAGGGTCGGGGGAGGAGAGACCCAGTACTTC	CASSPWRVGGGETQYF
.	TRBV7-9	TRBJ2-5	.	13	TGTGCCAGCAGCTTGTATCAGGGGCAGACCCAGTACTTC	CASSLYQGQTQYF
.	TRBV5-1	TRBJ1-2	TRBD1	13	TGCGCCAGCAGGACAGGGGGCGACGGTGGCTACACCTTC	CASRTGGDGGYTF
.	TRBV27	TRBJ1-2	.	13	TGTGCCAGCGCCGTTGGTTCGGGCTATGGCTACACCTTC	CASAVGSGYGYTF
.	TRBV29-1	TRBJ2-3	TRBD2	14	TGCAGCGTTGGACTAGCGGGACTCACAGATACGCAGTATTTT	CSVGLAGLTDTQYF
.	TRBV5-4	TRBJ2-1	TRBD2	16	TGTGCCAGCAGCCCTAGACTAGCGCTGGGGCACAATGAGCAGTTCTTC	CASSPRLALGHNEQFF
.	TRBV11-2	TRBJ2-3	TRBD2	18	TGTGCCAGCAGCTCCAGCGGGAGGGCCGGGACTGGCTTTGTTACGCAGTATTTT	CASSSSGRAGTGFVTQYF
.	TRBV19	TRBJ2-1	TRBD2	17	TGTGCCAGTAGTATTTCCTCGGCTAGCGGGAGGTACAATGAGCAGTTCTTC	CASSISSASGRYNEQFF
.	TRBV5-1	TRBJ2-1	TRBD2	16	TGCGCCAGCAGTCCACACTCGGGACTAGGGAACAATGAGCAGTTCTTC	CASSPHSGLGNNEQFF
.	TRBV7-9	TRBJ2-3	TRBD2	16	TGTGCCAGCAGCCTCCGACTAGCGGGGGCTATGGATACGCAGTATTTT	CASSLRLAGAMDTQYF
.	TRBV27	TRBJ2-3	.	15	TGTGCCAGCAGTTTATCAGGACTGAGCACAGATACGCAGTATTTT	CASSLSGLSTDTQYF
.	TRBV28	TRBJ2-1	TRBD1	15	TGTGCCAGCAGCCAGGGACAGTTGTTCTACAATGAGCAGTTCTTC	CASSQGQLFYNEQFF
.	TRBV28	TRBJ1-1	TRBD1	12	TGTGCCAGCAGGGGACAGTCCCCTGAAGCTTTCTTT	CASRGQSPEAFF
.	TRBV19	TRBJ2-7	TRBD2	14	TGTGCCACAAGTCCGGGAGGGGGTCCCTACGAGCAGTACTTC	CATSPGGGPYEQYF
.	TRBV7-2	TRBJ1-1	.	13	TGTGCCAGCAGGAATCAGTGGAACACTGAAGCTTTCTTT	CASRNQWNTEAFF
.	TRBV9	TRBJ2-1	TRBD2	19	TGTGCCAGCAGCGTACGAGGGGGGTCTAGCGGGAGCGGTTACAATGAGCAGTTCTTC	CASSVRGGSSGSGYNEQFF
.	TRBV19	TRBJ2-4	.	14	TGTGCCAGTAGTTTGAGGGACTTCAAAAACATTCAGTACTTC	CASSLRDFKNIQYF
.	TRBV12-5	TRBJ2-3	TRBD2	16	TGTGCTAGTGGTTGGGGGACTAGCGGTAGCACAGATACGCAGTATTTT	CASGWGTSGSTDTQYF
.	TRBV9	TRBJ2-5	TRBD1	15	TGTGCCAGCAGCGCCAGGACAGGGGAACAAGAGACCCAGTACTTC	CASSARTGEQETQYF
.	TRBV21-1	TRBJ2-7	.	12	TGTGCCAGCAGCGCCCGACAGTACGAGCAGTACTTC	CASSARQYEQYF
.	TRBV6-6	TRBJ2-7	TRBD2	16	TGTGCCAGCAGATCCCCCTCGGGCGGGAGCTCCTACGAGCAGTACTTC	CASRSPSGGSSYEQYF
.	TRBV12-5	TRBJ2-1	TRBD2	15	TGTGCTAGTGGTTATCAAGCGGGAGTATACAATGAGCAGTTCTTC	CASGYQAGVYNEQFF
few	TRBV7-2	TRBJ1-1	TRBD1	15	TGTGCCAGCAGCCCCCCCGGGACAGTGAACACTGAAGCTTTCTTT	CASSPPGTVNTEAFF
.	TRBV18	TRBJ1-2	.	15	TGTGCCAGCTCACCAATGAGTCAAGAGAACTATGGCTACACCTTC	CASSPMSQENYGYTF
.	TRBV28	TRBJ1-5	.	16	TGTGCCAGCAGTCCCGGCCCGGGGGAGGCTTATCAGCCCCAGCATTTT	CASSPGPGEAYQPQHF
.	TRBV5-1	TRBJ2-2	TRBD2	14	TGCGCCAGTGTCACTAGCGACCCCACCGGGGAGCTGTTTTTT	CASVTSDPTGELFF
.	TRBV28	TRBJ1-2	TRBD1	17	TGTGCCACCCCACGGATGACAGGGGGCGTACGGATCGATGGCTACACCTTC	CATPRMTGGVRIDGYTF